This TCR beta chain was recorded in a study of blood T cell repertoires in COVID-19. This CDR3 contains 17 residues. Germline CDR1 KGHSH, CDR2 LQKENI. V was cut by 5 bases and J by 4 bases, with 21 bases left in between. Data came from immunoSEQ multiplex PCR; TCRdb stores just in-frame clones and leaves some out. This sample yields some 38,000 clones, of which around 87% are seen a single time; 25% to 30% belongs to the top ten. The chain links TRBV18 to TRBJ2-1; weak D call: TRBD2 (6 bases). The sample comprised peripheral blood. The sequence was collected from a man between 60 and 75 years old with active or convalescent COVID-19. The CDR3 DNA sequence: TGTGCCAGCTCAAGGACGTCCGGGACTTCCCCATACAATGAGCAGTTCTTC. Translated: CASSRTSGTSPYNEQFF.